The source of this TCR beta chain is a study of blood T cell repertoires in COVID-19. Overall study context: Acute and convalescent COVID-19 samples came from the United States, Italy and Spain.

This CDR3 region has 15 residues. Looked up from germline, CDR1 is SGHNT and CDR2 is YYREEE (reference sequence). V was pared by 3 bases and J by 3 bases, with 12 bases between. This clone has only one observation. Original data processing: Researchers report that nucleated cell counts were estimated from reference gene primer amplification. TCRdb keeps only in-frame clones here, not all; method: immunoSEQ multiplex PCR. D and trimming come from the DNA, and the V and J calls and clone size come from that table. The sample has about 200,000 clones, under 90% seen once. The origin of this receptor is a woman older than 75 with COVID-19, enrolled during active disease. Sequenced: peripheral blood. This chain uses TRBV5-4 with TRBJ2-2; D not certain. The CDR3 DNA reads as TGTGCCAGCAGCTCCAGTACCCTGGACACCGGGGAGCTGTTTTTT. It translates to CASSSSTLDTGELFF. Drawing the rest from reference TRBV5-4 and TRBJ2-2, the complete variable domain is ETGVTQSPTHLIKTRGQQVTLRCSSQSGHNTVSWYQQALGQGPQFIFQYYREEENGRGNFPPRFSGLQFPNYSSELNVNALELDDSALYLCASSSSTLDTGELFFGEGSRLTVL.